This T cell receptor (beta chain) was sequenced for a study of OX40 agonist ivuxolimab in advanced cancers. Turning to the study itself: Three patients, one with hepatocellular carcinoma and two with cutaneous melanoma, achieved partial responses. Study observations and caveats: Expanded clones tended on average to be more numerous among CD8+ T cells than CD4+.

The data were produced by immunoSEQ multiplex PCR, yet TCRdb's version contains in-frame clones alone and is incomplete. Among 75,000 to 85,000 clones listed, 80% to 90% were seen once. The count of this clone is one. Its antigen is still unknown. CDR1 SGHTA and CDR2 FQGNSA come from the germline V gene. The CDR3 sequence is 12 residues long. The germline V and J ends were trimmed by 4 bases and 5 bases, with 8 bases remaining between them. The origin of this receptor is an adult with an advanced solid tumor such as melanoma, head and neck, liver or kidney cancer. The V call is TRBV7-2, the J call TRBJ1-2; D is ambiguous. Sequences were derived from CD4+ or CD8+ T cells sorted from blood, sampled in a trial of the OX40 agonist ivuxolimab. The CDR3 reads CASSSSRYGYTF. The CDR3 DNA sequence: TGTGCCAGCAGCTCCTCGAGGTATGGCTACACCTTC.